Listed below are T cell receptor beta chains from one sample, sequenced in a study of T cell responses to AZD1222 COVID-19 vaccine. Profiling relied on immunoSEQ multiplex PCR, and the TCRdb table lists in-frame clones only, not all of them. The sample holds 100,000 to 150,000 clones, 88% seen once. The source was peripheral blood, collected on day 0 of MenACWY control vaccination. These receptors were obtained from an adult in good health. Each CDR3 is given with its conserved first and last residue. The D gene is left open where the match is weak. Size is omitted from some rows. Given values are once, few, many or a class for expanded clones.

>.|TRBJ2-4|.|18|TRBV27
CASSFPGREVRAKNIQYF
TGTGCCAGCAGTTTTCCGGGGCGGGAAGTTCGGGCCAAAAACATTCAGTACTTC
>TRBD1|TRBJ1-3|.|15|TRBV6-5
CASSSGQGGGNTIYF
TGTGCCAGCAGTTCCGGACAGGGAGGTGGAAACACCATATATTTT
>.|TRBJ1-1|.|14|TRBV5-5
CASSLPKVNTEAFF
TGTGCCAGCAGCTTGCCTAAGGTGAACACTGAAGCTTTCTTT
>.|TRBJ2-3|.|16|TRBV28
CASSLLVQAEGDTQYF
TGTGCCAGCAGTTTATTGGTCCAAGCGGAAGGAGATACGCAGTATTTT
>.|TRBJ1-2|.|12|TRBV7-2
CASSLGQYGYTF
TGTGCCAGCAGCTTGGGTCAGTATGGCTACACCTTC
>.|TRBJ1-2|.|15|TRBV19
CASSLRTVKFYGYTF
TGTGCCAGTAGTCTCCGGACGGTGAAGTTCTATGGCTACACCTTC
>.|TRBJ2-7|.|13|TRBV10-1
CASSDQGTYEQYF
TGCGCCAGCAGTGACCAGGGGACCTACGAGCAGTACTTC
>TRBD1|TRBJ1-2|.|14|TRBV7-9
CASSSNPSGGDYTF
TGTGCCAGCAGCTCAAACCCGTCAGGGGGGGATTACACCTTC
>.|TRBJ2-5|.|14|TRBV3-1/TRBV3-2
CASSQRLDGETQYF
TGTGCCAGCAGCCAGCGACTAGACGGGGAGACCCAGTACTTC
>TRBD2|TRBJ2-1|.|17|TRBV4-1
CASSQGLAGPSYNEQFF
TGCGCCAGCAGCCAAGGACTAGCGGGCCCCTCCTACAATGAGCAGTTCTTC
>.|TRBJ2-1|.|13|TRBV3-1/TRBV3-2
CASSPSLGGEQFF
TGTGCCAGCAGCCCGTCTCTCGGGGGAGAGCAGTTCTTC
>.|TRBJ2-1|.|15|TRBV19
CASSIATTSYNEQFF
TGTGCCAGTAGTATAGCCACCACTAGTTACAATGAGCAGTTCTTC
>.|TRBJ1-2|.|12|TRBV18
CASSADSYGYTF
TGTGCCAGCTCAGCAGACAGCTATGGCTACACCTTC
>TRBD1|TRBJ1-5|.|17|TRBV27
CASRPGTGGLSNQPQHF
TGTGCCAGCAGGCCTGGGACAGGGGGTTTAAGCAATCAGCCCCAGCATTTT
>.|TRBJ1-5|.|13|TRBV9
CASSADGNQPQHF
TGTGCCAGCAGTGCGGACGGGAATCAGCCCCAGCATTTT
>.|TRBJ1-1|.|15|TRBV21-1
CASSKGQGGHSEAFF
TGTGCCAGCAGCAAAGGACAGGGTGGGCACTCTGAAGCTTTCTTT
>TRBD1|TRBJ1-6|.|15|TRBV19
CASSASGTGSSPLHF
TGTGCCAGTAGCGCCTCCGGGACAGGGTCTTCACCCCTCCACTTT
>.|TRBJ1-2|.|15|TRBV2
CASSAPGGLLYGYTF
TGTGCCAGCAGTGCCCCCGGGGGGCTGCTCTATGGCTACACCTTC
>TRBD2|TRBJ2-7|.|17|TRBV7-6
CASSLGSAGGSRYEQYF
TGTGCCAGCAGCTTAGGGTCGGCGGGCGGGAGTAGATACGAGCAGTACTTC
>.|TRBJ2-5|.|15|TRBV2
CASSEDQGRGETQYF
TGTGCCAGCAGTGAAGATCAGGGGCGAGGGGAGACCCAGTACTTC
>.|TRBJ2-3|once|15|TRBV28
CASSFARGRSDTQYF
TGTGCCAGCAGTTTTGCGAGGGGTCGGTCAGATACGCAGTATTTT
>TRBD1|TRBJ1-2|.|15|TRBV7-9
CASSLGADRGWGYTF
TGTGCCAGCAGCTTAGGAGCGGACAGGGGCTGGGGCTACACCTTC
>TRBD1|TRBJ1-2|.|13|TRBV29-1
CSVDGQGKGGYTF
TGCAGCGTTGATGGACAGGGTAAAGGTGGCTACACCTTC
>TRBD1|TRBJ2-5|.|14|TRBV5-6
CASIKTGDQETQYF
TGTGCCAGCATCAAAACAGGGGATCAAGAGACCCAGTACTTC
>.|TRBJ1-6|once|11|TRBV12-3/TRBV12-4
CASSRDGPLHF
TGTGCCAGCAGCCGCGATGGGCCCCTCCACTTT
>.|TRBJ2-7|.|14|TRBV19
CASSIAGFTYEQYF
TGTGCCAGTAGTATCGCAGGCTTCACCTACGAGCAGTACTTC
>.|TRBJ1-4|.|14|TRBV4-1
CASSFTGLGEKLFF
TGCGCCAGCAGCTTTACAGGGTTAGGGGAAAAACTGTTTTTT
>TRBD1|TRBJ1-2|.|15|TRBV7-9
CASSSSRGRGYGYTF
TGTGCCAGCAGCTCCAGCAGGGGGCGCGGCTATGGCTACACCTTC
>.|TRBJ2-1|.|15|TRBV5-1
CASRLPGLPPDEQFF
TGCGCCAGCAGGCTCCCGGGACTCCCTCCCGATGAGCAGTTCTTC
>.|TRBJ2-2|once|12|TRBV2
CASEVGAGELFF
TGTGCCAGCGAAGTGGGCGCCGGGGAGCTGTTTTTT
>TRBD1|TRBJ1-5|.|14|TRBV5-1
CASSLGGWNQPQHF
TGCGCCAGCAGCTTAGGGGGCTGGAATCAGCCCCAGCATTTT
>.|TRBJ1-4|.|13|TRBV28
CASSRGTNEKLFF
TGTGCCAGCAGTCGCGGGACTAATGAAAAACTGTTTTTT
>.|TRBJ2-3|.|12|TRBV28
CASSVSTDTQYF
TGTGCCAGCTCGGTGAGCACAGATACGCAGTATTTT
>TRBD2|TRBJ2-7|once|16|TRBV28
CASRSSWTSGNYEQYF
TGTGCCAGCAGAAGTTCCTGGACTAGCGGGAACTACGAGCAGTACTTC
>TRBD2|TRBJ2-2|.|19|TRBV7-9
CASAGGVYSRRKNTGELFF
TGTGCCAGCGCCGGGGGGGTTTACAGCAGAAGAAAAAACACCGGGGAGCTGTTTTTT
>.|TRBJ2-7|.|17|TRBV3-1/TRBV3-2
CASSQDSYTEVGYEQYF
TGTGCCAGCAGCCAAGATTCCTACACTGAGGTCGGCTACGAGCAGTACTTC
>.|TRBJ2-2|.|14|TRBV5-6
CASSDRREIGELFF
TGTGCCAGCAGCGACAGGCGGGAGATCGGGGAGCTGTTTTTT
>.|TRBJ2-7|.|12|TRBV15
CATSRAGSEQYF
TGTGCCACCAGCAGAGCCGGTTCCGAGCAGTACTTC
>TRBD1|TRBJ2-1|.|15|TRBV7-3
CASSLDRGPPNEQFF
TGTGCCAGCAGCTTGGACAGGGGGCCTCCCAATGAGCAGTTCTTC
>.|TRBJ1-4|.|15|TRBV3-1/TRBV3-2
CASSQGPGGREKLFF
TGTGCCAGCAGCCAAGGTCCTGGGGGCAGGGAAAAACTGTTTTTT
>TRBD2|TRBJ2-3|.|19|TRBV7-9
CASSRGLAGGRPGTDTQYF
TGTGCCAGCAGCCGGGGACTAGCGGGAGGAAGGCCGGGCACAGATACGCAGTATTTT
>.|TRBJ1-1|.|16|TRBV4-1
CASSQDLGRVNTEAFF
TGCGCCAGCAGCCAAGATCTGGGCAGGGTCAACACTGAAGCTTTCTTT